The entry below describes one TCR beta chain. This clone was found a few times. Its antigen remains undetermined. Base qualities are not provided; no much larger clone lies one nucleotide away. The immunoSEQ assay at survey resolution was applied to genomic DNA for sequencing of TCRbeta rearrangements. The study's processing was this. In the TCR sequencing data, the smallest productive clonotype frequency that could be detected was 2.59 x 10-5. Only productive TCRbeta rearrangements, defined as complete and in-frame sequences, were included in the analyses. Sample clonality was computed as Simpson clonality in the immunoSEQ Analyzer version 3.0. Clones were categorized by frequency as very rare, small, medium, large (1-20%) or hyperexpanded (>20%). OLGA 1.2.3 estimated generation probabilities, VDJtools produced V-gene circos plots, VDJdb was queried for specificities, and GLIPH identified CDR3 motifs. TCRdb stores this immuneACCESS table with in-frame sequences only. Part of the clones is absent; in the studies checked, under half of the shortfall reflects unresolved V genes, and no reason is known for the rest. Clonal size and the V and J genes are those of that table, whereas D and trimming came from the DNA. The sample records 21,000 or so clones, around three quarters of which are singletons. In total, the top ten clones hold less than 0.5% of the sample.

The healthy controls were 30 to 45 blood donors, and the buffy coats of these donors were supplied by the Finnish Red Cross blood service. All TCR-sequenced material derived from peripheral blood: patient blood samples and healthy donor buffy coats. Peripheral blood mononuclear cells were isolated by Ficoll-Hypaque gradient centrifugation. Magnetic purification was used to isolate CD4+ cells from the buffy coats of the healthy controls. The Gentra Puregene Cell and Tissue kit was used to extract genomic DNA, and a Qubit 2.0 fluorometer was used to measure the amount of genomic DNA. The germline V and J ends show losses of 6 bases and 4 bases respectively, and no gene match explains 6 bases of the junction. The CDR3 sequence holds 14 residues, the cysteine and phenylalanine included. Here the CDR3 DNA is all that survives: 42 bases in frame from base 1. The germline V gene (reference sequence) yields SGHNT for CDR1 and YYREEE for CDR2.

This sample is drawn from a study of STAT5B mutations in CD4+ large granular lymphocyte leukemia (dated by TCRdb to between 2021 and 2022). Regarding the complete study: Among healthy controls, the CDR3 'QG' motif was associated with a particular HLA allele. The study compared the TCRbeta repertoires of patients with CD4+ T-cell large granular lymphocyte leukemia against those of healthy blood donors. Flow cytometry on FACSCanto II or FACSVerse showed that the purified fractions were more than 95% pure among lymphocytes. Overall study outcomes, separate from this receptor: CD4-sorted patient repertoires appeared more clonal than healthy CD4+ repertoires, and this difference persisted after removing the putative leukemic clones. The data were not HLA-matched, and the higher clonality in CD4+ T-LGLL than in CD8+ T-LGLL could be due to the relatively small sample size. Each patient's main leukemic clonotypes were private, but about a quarter of these clonotypes showed up at low frequency in the non-leukemic repertoires of other patients. Enrichment of TRBV06-family usage was observed among the top patient clones (8/27) relative to healthy controls (2/35).

The sequence was collected from a human donor in good health. Rearrangement joined TRBV5-4 to TRBJ1-1, and TRBD1 aligns with 10 junction nucleotides. Specimen: CD4+ T cells from blood buffy coats. The DNA sequence follows: TGTGCCAGCACCAGGAGGACAGGGGGCACTGAAGCTTTCTTT. It encodes CASTRRTGGTEAFF.